Listed below are T cell receptor beta chains from one sample, sequenced in a study of metastatic and nonmetastatic thyroid tumors. TCRdb reassembled clones from the PCR reads with MiXCR. The data hold roughly 40,000 clones, with 18% observed a single time. Sequenced input: tumor tissue. The receptors originated from a female donor with papillary thyroid cancer or a benign thyroid nodule (not recorded which). Some clones in this sample may be carry-over from other donors' samples. The CDR3 runs from the conserved cysteine through the conserved F or W. The D gene is left open where the match is weak. Rows may omit the clone size; those that give it use once, few, many or a size class.

few,.,TRBJ1-2,12,TRBV6-1,TGTGCCAGCAGCAGAACATGGACTTGCTACACCTTC,CASSRTWTCYTF
.,.,TRBJ1-1,16,TRBV18,TGTGCCAGCTCACCTCGTCCTCTACATTCGAACACTGAAGCTTTCTTT,CASSPRPLHSNTEAFF
many,.,TRBJ1-1,14,TRBV7-2,TGTGCCAGCAGCTTAGGGGTGGGGGTGCGTGGAGCTTTCTTT,CASSLGVGVRGAFF
many,.,TRBJ1-6,16,TRBV7-2,TGTGCCAGCAGCACCCAGCGGGGGGCCGTAGGTTCACCCCTCCACTTT,CASSTQRGAVGSPLHF
many,TRBD1,TRBJ2-2,15,TRBV5-1,TGCGCCAGCAGCCGGGACAGGGGAGGAGCCGGGGAGCTGTTTTTT,CASSRDRGGAGELFF
many,.,TRBJ1-1,11,TRBV9,TGTGCCAGCAGCCCGGAGACTGAAGCTTTCTTT,CASSPETEAFF
.,.,TRBJ2-7,13,TRBV7-2,TGTGCCAGCAGCTCCTGGAGGGGCTACGATCGGTACTTC,CASSSWRGYDRYF
.,TRBD2,TRBJ2-7,16,TRBV15,TGTGCCACCAGCAGATCGAGTAGCGGGAGTCGCTACGAGCAGTACTTC,CATSRSSSGSRYEQYF
many,.,TRBJ2-3,14,TRBV7-9,TGTGCCAGCCCCCCGGGGGAGGGCACAGATACGCAGTATTTT,CASPPGEGTDTQYF
few,TRBD2,TRBJ2-3,17,TRBV6-6,TGTGCCAGCAGTTCCGGGGCGGGGGGTCTTTGCACAGATACGCAGTATTTT,CASSSGAGGLCTDTQYF
many,.,TRBJ2-5,13,TRBV6-1,TGTGCCAGCAGTATGGGGCTGGGGGAGACCCAGTACTTC,CASSMGLGETQYF
.,TRBD2,TRBJ2-7,15,TRBV18,TGTGCCAGCTCACCAGGGAGCGGGGGGGTTCGCGAGCAGTACTTC,CASSPGSGGVREQYF
.,.,TRBJ1-1,14,TRBV7-8,TGTGCCAGCAGCTTACGCTCGGAGAACACTGAAGCTTTCTTT,CASSLRSENTEAFF
many,TRBD1,TRBJ1-6,15,TRBV6-1,TGTGCCAGCAGTGAAGGACAGGGCGGGAGTTCACCCCTCCACTTT,CASSEGQGGSSPLHF
.,.,TRBJ1-2,17,TRBV18,TGTGCCAGCTCACCACCATCGGTCAGGACCGGGACAAATGGCTACACCTTC,CASSPPSVRTGTNGYTF
many,TRBD2,TRBJ2-7,15,TRBV2,TGTGCCAGCAGTGGAATAGCGGGAGGCTCCTACGAGCAGTACTTC,CASSGIAGGSYEQYF
many,.,TRBJ2-1,11,TRBV12-3/TRBV12-4,TGTGCCAGCAGTTTTCTATGGGAGCAGTTCTTC,CASSFLWEQFF
few,.,TRBJ2-2,13,TRBV6-1,TGTGCCAGCACAGCGGAGGTCACCGTGGAGCTGTCTTTT,CASTAEVTVELSF
.,.,TRBJ2-2,14,TRBV5-1,TGCGCCAGCAGCCGGGACCATCGTGGCGGGGAGCTGTTTTTT,CASSRDHRGGELFF
.,TRBD2,TRBJ2-7,17,TRBV11-2,TGTGCCAGCAGCACCTCACCGGCACTAGCGGTACTCCACGAGCAGTACTTC,CASSTSPALAVLHEQYF
few,.,TRBJ1-4,15,TRBV5-1,TGCGCCAGCAGCAAAGGACAAGCTTCGAATGAAAAACTGTTTTTT,CASSKGQASNEKLFF
many,.,TRBJ2-3,12,TRBV6-2/TRBV6-3,TGTGCCAGCAGTTACCCCGGGGCGACGCAGTATTTT,CASSYPGATQYF
few,.,TRBJ2-2,15,TRBV27,TGTGCCAGCGTTCCTGGACATCCGAACACCGGGGAGCTGTTTTTT,CASVPGHPNTGELFF
many,.,TRBJ1-2,13,TRBV18,TGTGCCAGCTCACCCTCCGGGGACTATGGCTACACCTTC,CASSPSGDYGYTF
.,.,TRBJ2-7,15,TRBV7-9,TGTGCCAGCAGCTTTGGGGCTAGCTGGAGAAACGAGCAGTACTTC,CASSFGASWRNEQYF
many,.,TRBJ1-4,18,TRBV18,TGTGCCAGCTCACCAACCTCCCCTCACAGGGAGGTAGGGGAAAAACTGTTTTTT,CASSPTSPHREVGEKLFF
.,.,TRBJ2-1,16,TRBV11-2,TGTGCCAGCAGCAGGGGACTCCCTATTGTTGACAATGAGCAGTTCTTC,CASSRGLPIVDNEQFF
.,.,TRBJ1-1,13,TRBV6-2/TRBV6-3,TGTGCCAGCACTGAGACAGAGAACACTGAAGCTTTCTTT,CASTETENTEAFF
many,TRBD1,TRBJ1-5,16,TRBV11-2,TGTGCCAGCAGCTCCGGGCCACAGGGGTTAGGCCAGCCCCAGCATTTT,CASSSGPQGLGQPQHF
many,.,TRBJ1-2,14,TRBV5-8,TGTGCCAGCGGACCCTTAATTACTGGCTATGGCTACACCTTC,CASGPLITGYGYTF
medium-sized,.,TRBJ2-1,14,TRBV6-1,TGTGCCAGCAGTTTCAGGGAGTGGGGCAATGAGCAGTTCTTC,CASSFREWGNEQFF
many,.,TRBJ1-5,14,TRBV24-1,TGTGCCACCACCAGGACAGTTCCGTCCCAGCCCCAGCATTTT,CATTRTVPSQPQHF
many,TRBD1,TRBJ2-7,15,TRBV20-1,TGCAGTGCTAGGGGGACAGGGGGTTTTTTCTACGAGCAGTACTTC,CSARGTGGFFYEQYF
.,.,TRBJ1-5,15,TRBV5-5,TGTGCCAGCAGCTTTTCGAGGGGGGAAGGTCAGCCCCAGCATTTT,CASSFSRGEGQPQHF
many,.,TRBJ1-5,16,TRBV20-1,TGCAGTGCTAGAGATTGGCAGGGCCCTAGCAATCAGCCCCAGCATTTT,CSARDWQGPSNQPQHF
many,TRBD1,TRBJ1-4,14,TRBV7-3,TGTGCCAGCAGCGACAGGGGCAGGGGTGAAAAACTGTTTTTT,CASSDRGRGEKLFF
.,TRBD2,TRBJ2-5,15,TRBV4-3,TGCGCCAGCAGCCCGGTAGCGGGGCCCCAAGAGACCCAGTACTTC,CASSPVAGPQETQYF
many,.,TRBJ2-5,12,TRBV20-1,TGCAGTGCTAGACCTTATTCCCAGACCCAGTACTTC,CSARPYSQTQYF
many,TRBD1,TRBJ1-5,16,TRBV7-9,TGTGCCAGCAGCCATTATAAGGGGGCTAGCAATCAGCCCCAGCATTTT,CASSHYKGASNQPQHF
.,.,TRBJ1-2,16,TRBV12-3/TRBV12-4,TGTGCCAGCAGCCCCCTGGGTCGAGGGGGACACTATGGCTACACCTTC,CASSPLGRGGHYGYTF
.,TRBD1,TRBJ2-7,14,TRBV20-1,TGCAGTGCTTCAGAGACAGGGCCTCGCTACGAGCAGTACTTC,CSASETGPRYEQYF
.,.,TRBJ2-5,15,TRBV5-1,TGCGCCAGCTGCCCCCCAGTAGAGGGAGAAGAGACCCAGTACTTC,CASCPPVEGEETQYF
many,TRBD1,TRBJ1-5,18,TRBV6-2/TRBV6-3,TGTGCCAGCAGTTTCCGGGACAGGGGGCCGGTGTGGAATCAGCCCCAGCATTTT,CASSFRDRGPVWNQPQHF
.,.,TRBJ2-5,15,TRBV5-1,TGTGCCAGCAGCCCCTATCGTGGGAGAGAAGAGACCCAGTACTTC,CASSPYRGREETQYF
many,.,TRBJ2-5,12,TRBV6-1,TGTGCCAGCGGGAGTGGTTTGGAGACCCAGTACTTC,CASGSGLETQYF
many,.,TRBJ2-1,16,TRBV9,TGTGCCAGCAGCATGGGGGGACTCCGTATCGGAGATGAGCAGTTCTTC,CASSMGGLRIGDEQFF
many,.,TRBJ2-2,15,TRBV11-3,TGTGCCAGCAGCTTAGAGGGGGCGAACACCGGGGAGCTGTTTTTT,CASSLEGANTGELFF
few,.,TRBJ1-1,14,TRBV12-3/TRBV12-4,TGTGCCAGCAGTCTGGGGCAGGGTATCACTGAAGCTTTCTTT,CASSLGQGITEAFF
few,.,TRBJ2-1,15,TRBV6-5,TGTGCCAGCAGTTACTCAGGTACTGTAGGCAATGAGCAGTTCTTC,CASSYSGTVGNEQFF
many,.,TRBJ2-7,15,TRBV6-5,TGTGCCAGCAGTTACAGGGGTTTCCCTCTTGACGAGCAGTACTTC,CASSYRGFPLDEQYF